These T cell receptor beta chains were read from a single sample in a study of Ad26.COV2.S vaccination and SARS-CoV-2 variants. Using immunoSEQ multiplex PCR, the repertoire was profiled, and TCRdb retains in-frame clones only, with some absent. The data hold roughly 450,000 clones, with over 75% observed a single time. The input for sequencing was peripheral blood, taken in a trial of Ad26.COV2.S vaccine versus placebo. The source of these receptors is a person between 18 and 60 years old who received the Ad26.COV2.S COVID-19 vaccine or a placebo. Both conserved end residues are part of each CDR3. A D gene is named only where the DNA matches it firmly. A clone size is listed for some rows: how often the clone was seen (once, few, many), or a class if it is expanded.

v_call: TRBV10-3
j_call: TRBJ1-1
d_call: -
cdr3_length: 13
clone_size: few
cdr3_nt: TGTGCCATCAGTGAGCAGAAGAACACTGAAGCTTTCTTT
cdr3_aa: CAISEQKNTEAFF

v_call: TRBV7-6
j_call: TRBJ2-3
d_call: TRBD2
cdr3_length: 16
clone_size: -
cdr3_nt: TGTGCCAGCAGCCCGTTAAGCGGGAGGGCCTGGGATACGCAGTATTTT
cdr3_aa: CASSPLSGRAWDTQYF

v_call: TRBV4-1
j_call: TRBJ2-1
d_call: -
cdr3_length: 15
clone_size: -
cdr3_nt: TGCGCCAGCAGCCAAGAAATCCGGCCGTACAATGAGCAGTTCTTC
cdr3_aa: CASSQEIRPYNEQFF

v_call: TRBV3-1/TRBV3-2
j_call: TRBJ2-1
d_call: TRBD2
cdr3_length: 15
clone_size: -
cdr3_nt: TGTGCCAGCAGCTATAGGACTAGCGGGGACAATGAGCAGTTCTTC
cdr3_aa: CASSYRTSGDNEQFF

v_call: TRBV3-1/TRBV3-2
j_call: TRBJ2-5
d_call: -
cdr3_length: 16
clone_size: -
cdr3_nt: TGTGCCAGCAGCCAGAGGGCGGGACACTCACGGGAGACCCAGTACTTC
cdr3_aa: CASSQRAGHSRETQYF

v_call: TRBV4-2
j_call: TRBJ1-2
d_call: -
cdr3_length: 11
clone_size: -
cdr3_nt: TGTGCCAGCAGCCAAGATGGCCGCCGGACCTTC
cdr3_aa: CASSQDGRRTF

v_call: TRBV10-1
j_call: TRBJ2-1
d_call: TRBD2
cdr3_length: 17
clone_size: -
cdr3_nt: TGCGCCAGCAGTGAGTCGGGAGGACTAGCGGGAGGCGAGGAGCAGTTCTTC
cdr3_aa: CASSESGGLAGGEEQFF

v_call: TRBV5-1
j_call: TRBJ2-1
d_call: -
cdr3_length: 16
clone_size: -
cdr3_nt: TGCGCCAGCAGCTTGGGGCCGCCACCTTCCTACAATGAGCAGTTCTTC
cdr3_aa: CASSLGPPPSYNEQFF

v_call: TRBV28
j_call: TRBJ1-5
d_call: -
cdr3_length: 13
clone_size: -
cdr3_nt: TGTGCCAGCAGTTTCGGGGGTAATCAGCCCCAGCATTTT
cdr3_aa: CASSFGGNQPQHF

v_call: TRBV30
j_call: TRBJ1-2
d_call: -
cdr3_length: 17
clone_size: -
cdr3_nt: TGTGCCTGGAGTCCCTTCACCCGACAGGCGATTAACTATGGCTACACCTTC
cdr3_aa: CAWSPFTRQAINYGYTF

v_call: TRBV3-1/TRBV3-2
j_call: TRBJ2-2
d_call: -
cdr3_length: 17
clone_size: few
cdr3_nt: TGTGCCAGCAGCCAAGTGGTAAGAGTGCTTAACACCGGGGAGCTGTTTTTT
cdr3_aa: CASSQVVRVLNTGELFF

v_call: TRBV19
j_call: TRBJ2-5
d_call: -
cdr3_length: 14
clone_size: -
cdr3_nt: TGTGCCAGTAGTATAGGGAGGGGAGGAAAGACCCAGTACTTC
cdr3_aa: CASSIGRGGKTQYF

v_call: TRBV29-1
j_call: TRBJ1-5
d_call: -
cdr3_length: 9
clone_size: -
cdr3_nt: TGCAGCGGCCTTCAGCCCCAGCATTTT
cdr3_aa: CSGLQPQHF

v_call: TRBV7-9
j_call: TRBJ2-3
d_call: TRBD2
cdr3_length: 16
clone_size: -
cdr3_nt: TGTGCCAGCAGCTTGGCAGGGAGGGCCATGACAGATACGCAGTATTTT
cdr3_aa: CASSLAGRAMTDTQYF

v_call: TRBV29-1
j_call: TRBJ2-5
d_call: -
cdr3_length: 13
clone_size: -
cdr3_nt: TGCAGCGTTTACGGAGGCGTTCGGGAGACCCAGTACTTC
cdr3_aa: CSVYGGVRETQYF

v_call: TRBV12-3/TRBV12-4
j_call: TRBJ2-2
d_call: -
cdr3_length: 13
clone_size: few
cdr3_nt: TGTGCCAGCAGTTTATTGGGCACCGGGGAGCTGTTTTTT
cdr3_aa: CASSLLGTGELFF

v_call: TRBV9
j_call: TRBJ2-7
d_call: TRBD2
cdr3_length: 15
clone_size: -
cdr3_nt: TGTGCCAGCAGCCACACGGGCGGGAGTTTCGTCGAGCAGTACTTC
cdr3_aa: CASSHTGGSFVEQYF

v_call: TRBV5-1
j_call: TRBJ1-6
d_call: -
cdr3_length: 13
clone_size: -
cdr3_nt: TGCGCCAGCAGCTTGGTTGTGGATTCACCCCTCCACTTT
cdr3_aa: CASSLVVDSPLHF

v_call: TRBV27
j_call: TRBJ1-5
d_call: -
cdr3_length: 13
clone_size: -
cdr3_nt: TGTGCCAGCAGTTTATCGTCCAATCAGCCCCAGCATTTT
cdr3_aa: CASSLSSNQPQHF

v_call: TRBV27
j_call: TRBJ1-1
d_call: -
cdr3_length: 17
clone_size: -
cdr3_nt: TGTGCCAGCAGTACCACCCCTGGTACAGGAGAGAACACTGAAGCTTTCTTT
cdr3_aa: CASSTTPGTGENTEAFF

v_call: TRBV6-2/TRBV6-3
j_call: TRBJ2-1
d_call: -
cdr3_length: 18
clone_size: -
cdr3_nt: TGTGCCAGCAGTTACACCTCTACTGCGCCAAGCTCCTACAATGAGCAGTTCTTC
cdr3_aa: CASSYTSTAPSSYNEQFF

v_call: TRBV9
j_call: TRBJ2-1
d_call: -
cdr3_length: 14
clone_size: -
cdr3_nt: TGTGCCAGCAGCCGAGGGGCCTCCTACAATGAGCAGTTCTTC
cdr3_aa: CASSRGASYNEQFF

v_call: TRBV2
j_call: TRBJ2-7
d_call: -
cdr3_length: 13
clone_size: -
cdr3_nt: TGTGCCAGCAGTGAAGCTGGGTTTAACGAGCAGTACTTC
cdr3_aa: CASSEAGFNEQYF

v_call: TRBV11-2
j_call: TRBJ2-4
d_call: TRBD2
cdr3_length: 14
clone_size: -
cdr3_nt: TGTGCCAGCAGCTCTCCGGGACTAGCGGGCATTCAGTACTTC
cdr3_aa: CASSSPGLAGIQYF

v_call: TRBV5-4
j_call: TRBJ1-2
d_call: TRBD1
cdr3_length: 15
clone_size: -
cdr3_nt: TGTGCCAGCAGCTTGGGACAGGGCCCCCACTATGGCTACACCTTC
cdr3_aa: CASSLGQGPHYGYTF

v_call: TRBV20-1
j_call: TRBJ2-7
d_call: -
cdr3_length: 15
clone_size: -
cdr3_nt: TGCAGTGCTAGTCGTTCTGCGGGCGTAGGTTACGAGCAGTACTTC
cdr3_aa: CSASRSAGVGYEQYF

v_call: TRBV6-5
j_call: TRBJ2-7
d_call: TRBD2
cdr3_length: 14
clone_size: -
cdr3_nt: TGTGCCAGCAGTTTCGGGGGGGGATCCTACGAGCAGTACTTC
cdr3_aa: CASSFGGGSYEQYF

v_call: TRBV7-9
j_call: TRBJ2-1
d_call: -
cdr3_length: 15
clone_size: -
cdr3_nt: TGTGCCAGCAGCTTATTCCGGGATCGAGGGAATGAGCAGTTCTTC
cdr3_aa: CASSLFRDRGNEQFF

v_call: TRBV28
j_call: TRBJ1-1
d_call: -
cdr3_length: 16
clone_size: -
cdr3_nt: TGTGCCAGCAGTTTAGTGGCAGGGATATTGAACACTGAAGCTTTCTTT
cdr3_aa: CASSLVAGILNTEAFF

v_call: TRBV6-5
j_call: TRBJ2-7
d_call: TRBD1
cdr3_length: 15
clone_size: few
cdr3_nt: TGTGCCAGCATGAGACCGGGACAGGGGATTTACGAGCAGTACTTC
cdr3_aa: CASMRPGQGIYEQYF

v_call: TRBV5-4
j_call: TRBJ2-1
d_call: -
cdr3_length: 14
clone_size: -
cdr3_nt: TGTGCCAGCAGCTTGGTTGGGAAATACAATGAGCAGTTCTTC
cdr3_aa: CASSLVGKYNEQFF

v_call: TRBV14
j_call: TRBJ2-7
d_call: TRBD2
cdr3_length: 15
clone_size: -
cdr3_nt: TGTGCCAGCAGCCGGACTAGCGGGAGCTTCTACGAGCAGTACTTC
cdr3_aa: CASSRTSGSFYEQYF

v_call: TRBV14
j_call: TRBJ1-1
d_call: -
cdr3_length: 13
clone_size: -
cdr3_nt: TGTGCCAGCAGCCAAGCAGGTAACACTGAAGCTTTCTTT
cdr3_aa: CASSQAGNTEAFF

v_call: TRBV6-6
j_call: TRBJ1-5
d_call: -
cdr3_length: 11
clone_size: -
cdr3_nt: TGTGCCAGCAGTTACCCTCAGCCCCAGCATTTT
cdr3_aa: CASSYPQPQHF

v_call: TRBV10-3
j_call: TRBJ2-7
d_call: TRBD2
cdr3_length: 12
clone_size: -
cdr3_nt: TGTGCCATCAGGGCGGGAGACCACGAGCAGTACTTC
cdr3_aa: CAIRAGDHEQYF

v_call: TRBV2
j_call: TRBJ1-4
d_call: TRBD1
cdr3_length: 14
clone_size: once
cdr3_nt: TGTGCCAGCAGTGAACAGGGGGGCGTTGAAAAACTGTTTTTT
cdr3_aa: CASSEQGGVEKLFF

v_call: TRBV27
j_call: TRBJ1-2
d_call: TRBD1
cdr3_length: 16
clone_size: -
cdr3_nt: TGTGCCAGCAGTTTCCAAACAGGGGTGGCCATGATTGGCTACACCTTC
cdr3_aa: CASSFQTGVAMIGYTF

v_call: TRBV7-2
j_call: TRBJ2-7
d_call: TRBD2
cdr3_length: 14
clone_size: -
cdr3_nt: TGTGCCAGCAGGAGGCAGCGGGAGGCGAACGAGCAGTACTTC
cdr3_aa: CASRRQREANEQYF

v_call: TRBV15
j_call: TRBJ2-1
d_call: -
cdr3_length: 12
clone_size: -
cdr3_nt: TGTGCCACCTGGGCTCCCTTGAGTGAGCAGTTCTTC
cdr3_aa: CATWAPLSEQFF

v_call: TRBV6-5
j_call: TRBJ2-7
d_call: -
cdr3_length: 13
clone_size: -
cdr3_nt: TGTGCCAGCATCGGAGCGAGACACTACGAGCAGTACTTC
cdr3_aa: CASIGARHYEQYF

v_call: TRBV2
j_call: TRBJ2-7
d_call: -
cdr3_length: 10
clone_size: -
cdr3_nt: TGTGCCAGAAGGAAGGTTGAGCAGTACTTC
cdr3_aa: CARRKVEQYF

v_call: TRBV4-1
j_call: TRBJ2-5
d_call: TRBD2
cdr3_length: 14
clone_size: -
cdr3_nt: TGCGCCAGCAGCCAATTAGCGGGAGTTGAGACCCAGTACTTC
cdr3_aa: CASSQLAGVETQYF

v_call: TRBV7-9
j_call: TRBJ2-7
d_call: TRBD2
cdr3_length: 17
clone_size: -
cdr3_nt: TGTGCCAGCAGCCACGGACTAGCGGGAGCGATCCCCTACGAGCAGTACTTC
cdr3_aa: CASSHGLAGAIPYEQYF

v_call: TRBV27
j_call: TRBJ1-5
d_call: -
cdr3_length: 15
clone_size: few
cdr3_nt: TGTGCCAGCAGAAAAGATCCGGGTCGAAATCAGCCCCAGCATTTT
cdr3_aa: CASRKDPGRNQPQHF

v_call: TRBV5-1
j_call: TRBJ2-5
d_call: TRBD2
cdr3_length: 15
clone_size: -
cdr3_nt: TGCGCCAGCAGCCTCGGACTAGCCCACCAAGAGACCCAGTACTTC
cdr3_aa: CASSLGLAHQETQYF

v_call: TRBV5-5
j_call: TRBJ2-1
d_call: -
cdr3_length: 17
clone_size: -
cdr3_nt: TGTGCCAGCAGCTTCCCCTTAGCGGCCCTCTCCTACAATGAGCAGTTCTTC
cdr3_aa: CASSFPLAALSYNEQFF

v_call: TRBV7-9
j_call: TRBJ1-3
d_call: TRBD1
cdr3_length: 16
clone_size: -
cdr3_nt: TGTGCCAGCAGCTTATACGGGACAGCCTCTGGAAACACCATATATTTT
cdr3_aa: CASSLYGTASGNTIYF

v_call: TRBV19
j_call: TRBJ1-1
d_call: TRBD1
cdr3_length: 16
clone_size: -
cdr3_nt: TGTGCCAGTAGTATAGATGGGGAGGGGGCGAACACTGAAGCTTTCTTT
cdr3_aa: CASSIDGEGANTEAFF

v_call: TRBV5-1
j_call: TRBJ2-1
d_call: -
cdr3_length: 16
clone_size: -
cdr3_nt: TGCGCCAGCAGCTTGGTTCCCACCAGCACCTACAATGAGCAGTTCTTC
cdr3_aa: CASSLVPTSTYNEQFF

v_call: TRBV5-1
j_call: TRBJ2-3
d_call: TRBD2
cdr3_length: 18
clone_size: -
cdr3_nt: TGCGCCAGCAGCTTGGAACTAGCGAGAGCGGGGCTCACAGATACGCAGTATTTT
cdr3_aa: CASSLELARAGLTDTQYF

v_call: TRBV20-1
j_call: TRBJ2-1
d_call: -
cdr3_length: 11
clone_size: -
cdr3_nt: TGCAGTGCTAGCCCTGTCAATGAGCAGTTCTTC
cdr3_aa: CSASPVNEQFF

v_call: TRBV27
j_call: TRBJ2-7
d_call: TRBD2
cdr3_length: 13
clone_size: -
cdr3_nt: TGTGCCAGCAGTTCCCTAGCGGGGAACGAGCAGTACTTC
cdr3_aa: CASSSLAGNEQYF

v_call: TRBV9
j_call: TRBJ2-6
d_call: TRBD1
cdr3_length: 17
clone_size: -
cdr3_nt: TGTGCCAGCAGCGGCCCCAGGGGGCTGCAGGGGGCCAACGTCCTGACTTTC
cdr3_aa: CASSGPRGLQGANVLTF

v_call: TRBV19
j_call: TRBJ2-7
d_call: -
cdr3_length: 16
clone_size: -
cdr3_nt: TGTGCCAGTAGTATGCGTGGTGGACGGGGAACCTACGAGCAGTACTTC
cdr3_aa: CASSMRGGRGTYEQYF

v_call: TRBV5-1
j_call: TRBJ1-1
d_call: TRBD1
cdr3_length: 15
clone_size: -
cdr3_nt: TGCGCCAGCAGCGCCACAGGGGCGGGTGACACTGAAGCTTTCTTT
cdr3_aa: CASSATGAGDTEAFF